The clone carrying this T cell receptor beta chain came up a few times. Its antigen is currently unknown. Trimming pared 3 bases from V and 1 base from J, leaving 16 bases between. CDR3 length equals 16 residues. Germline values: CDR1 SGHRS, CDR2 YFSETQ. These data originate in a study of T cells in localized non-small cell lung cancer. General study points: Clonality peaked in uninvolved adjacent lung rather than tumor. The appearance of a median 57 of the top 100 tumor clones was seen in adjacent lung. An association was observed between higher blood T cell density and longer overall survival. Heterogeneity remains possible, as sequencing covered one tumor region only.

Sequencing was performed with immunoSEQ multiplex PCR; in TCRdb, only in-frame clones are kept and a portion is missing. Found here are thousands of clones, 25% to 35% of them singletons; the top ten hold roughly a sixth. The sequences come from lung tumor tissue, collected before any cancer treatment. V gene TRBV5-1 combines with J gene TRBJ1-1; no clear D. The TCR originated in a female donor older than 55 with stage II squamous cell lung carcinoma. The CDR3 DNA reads TGCGCCAGCAGCTCAAACCCCGACGCGAGGAACACTGAAGCTTTCTTT. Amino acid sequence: CASSSNPDARNTEAFF. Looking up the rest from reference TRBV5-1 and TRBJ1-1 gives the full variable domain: KAGVTQTPRYLIKTRGQQVTLSCSPISGHRSVSWYQQTPGQGLQFLFEYFSETQRNKGNFPGRFSGRQFSNSRSEMNVSTLELGDSALYLCASSSNPDARNTEAFFGQGTRLTVV.